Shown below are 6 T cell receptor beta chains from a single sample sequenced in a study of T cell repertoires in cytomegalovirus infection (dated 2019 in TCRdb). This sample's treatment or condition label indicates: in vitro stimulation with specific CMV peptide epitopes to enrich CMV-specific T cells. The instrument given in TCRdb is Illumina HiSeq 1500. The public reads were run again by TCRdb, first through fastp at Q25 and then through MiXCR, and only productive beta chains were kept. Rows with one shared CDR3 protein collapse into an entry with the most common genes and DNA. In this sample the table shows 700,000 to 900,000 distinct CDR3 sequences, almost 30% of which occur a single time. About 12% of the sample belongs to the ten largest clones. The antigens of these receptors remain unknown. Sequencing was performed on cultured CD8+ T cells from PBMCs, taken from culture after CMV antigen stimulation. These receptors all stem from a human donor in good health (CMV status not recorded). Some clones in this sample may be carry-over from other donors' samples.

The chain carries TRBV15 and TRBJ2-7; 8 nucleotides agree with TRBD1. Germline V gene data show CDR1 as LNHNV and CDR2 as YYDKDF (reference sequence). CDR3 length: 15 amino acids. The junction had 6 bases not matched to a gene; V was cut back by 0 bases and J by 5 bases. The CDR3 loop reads CATSRDRGRFDEQYV. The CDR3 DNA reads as TGTGCCACCAGCAGAGACAGGGGGCGCTTTGACGAGCAGTACGTC.

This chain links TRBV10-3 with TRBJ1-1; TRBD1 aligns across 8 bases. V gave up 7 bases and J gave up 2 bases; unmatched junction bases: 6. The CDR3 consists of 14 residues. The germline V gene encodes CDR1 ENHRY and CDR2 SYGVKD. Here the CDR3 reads CAITDRGLNTEAFF. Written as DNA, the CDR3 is TGTGCCATCACCGACAGGGGCCTAAACACTGAAGCTTTCTTT.

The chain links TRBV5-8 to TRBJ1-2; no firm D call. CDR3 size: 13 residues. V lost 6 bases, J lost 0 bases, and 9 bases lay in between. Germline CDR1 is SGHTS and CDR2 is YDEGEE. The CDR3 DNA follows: TGTGCCAGCAACTACGGACCTAACTATGGCTACACCTTC. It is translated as CASNYGPNYGYTF.

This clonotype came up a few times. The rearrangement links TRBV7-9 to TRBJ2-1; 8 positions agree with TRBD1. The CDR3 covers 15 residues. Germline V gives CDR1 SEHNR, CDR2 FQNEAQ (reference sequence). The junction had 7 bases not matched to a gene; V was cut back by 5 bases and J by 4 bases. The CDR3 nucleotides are TGTGCCAGCAGCCCACGGCAGGGGGCGTACAATGAGCAGTTCTTC. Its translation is CASSPRQGAYNEQFF.

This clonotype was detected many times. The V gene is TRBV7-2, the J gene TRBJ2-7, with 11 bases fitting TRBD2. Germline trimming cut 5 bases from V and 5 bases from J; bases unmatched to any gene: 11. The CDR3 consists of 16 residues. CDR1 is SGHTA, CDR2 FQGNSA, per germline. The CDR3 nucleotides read TGTGCCAGCAGCCCTCTTAGCGGGGGGGCGGGGAACGAGCAGTACGTC. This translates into CASSPLSGGAGNEQYV.

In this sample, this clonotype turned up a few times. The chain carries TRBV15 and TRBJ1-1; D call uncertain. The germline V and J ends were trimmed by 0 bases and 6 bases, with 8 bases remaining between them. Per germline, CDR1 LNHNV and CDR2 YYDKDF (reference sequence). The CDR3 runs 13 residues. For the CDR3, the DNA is TGTGCCACCAGCAGAGAAGGATGGGCTGAAGCTTTCTTT. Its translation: CATSREGWAEAFF.